This T cell receptor (beta chain) was sequenced for a study of T cell responses to AZD1222 COVID-19 vaccine. This table comes from immunoSEQ multiplex PCR, and its TCRdb copy is limited to in-frame clones, with some not included. The sample holds about 140,000 clones; roughly 92% are singletons and the top ten take about 5%. Sequenced material: peripheral blood, taken on day 0 of AZD1222 vaccination. The receptor was isolated from an adult in good health.

This CDR3 reads CASSPSGGPNYGYTF. The CDR3 nucleotides read TGTGCCAGCAGCCCCTCAGGGGGCCCCAACTATGGCTACACCTTC. The chain recombines TRBV5-4 with TRBJ1-2, with 8 bases matching TRBD1. The CDR3 contains 15 residues. The V gene's germline CDR1 is SGHNT and CDR2 YYREEE (reference sequence). J lost 2 bases, V lost 4 bases, and 7 bases had no gene match.